This entry concerns a single T cell receptor (beta chain). As processed by the authors: Reference gene primer amplification in the assay estimated nucleated cell counts. Repertoires were generated with immunoSEQ multiplex PCR, while TCRdb's copy carries only in-frame clones and drops some. V and J calls and clone size follow that table, whereas D and trimming were derived from the DNA. Counted here are a few hundred thousand clones, more than 75% occurring once; the ten biggest clones make up less than 2%. Participant age was 18 to 89 years, and participants resided in 24 US areas. In germline, CDR1 is KGHSH, CDR2 LQKENI. The V and J ends lost 8 bases and 1 base respectively, with 10 bases between them. This CDR3 is built from 13 residues. This sample stems from a study of blood T cell repertoires in COVID-19. In the study overall: Samples came from the United States, Italy and Spain, spanning acute and convalescent COVID-19.

Sequenced sample: PBMCs or T cells enriched from blood (not recorded which). The receptor was derived from a woman aged 40 to 50 who had recovered from COVID-19. J is TRBJ2-3 and V is TRBV18; no definite D call. As DNA, the CDR3 is TGTGCCAGCACGTTTACTGGCACAGATACGCAGTATTTT. It encodes CASTFTGTDTQYF.